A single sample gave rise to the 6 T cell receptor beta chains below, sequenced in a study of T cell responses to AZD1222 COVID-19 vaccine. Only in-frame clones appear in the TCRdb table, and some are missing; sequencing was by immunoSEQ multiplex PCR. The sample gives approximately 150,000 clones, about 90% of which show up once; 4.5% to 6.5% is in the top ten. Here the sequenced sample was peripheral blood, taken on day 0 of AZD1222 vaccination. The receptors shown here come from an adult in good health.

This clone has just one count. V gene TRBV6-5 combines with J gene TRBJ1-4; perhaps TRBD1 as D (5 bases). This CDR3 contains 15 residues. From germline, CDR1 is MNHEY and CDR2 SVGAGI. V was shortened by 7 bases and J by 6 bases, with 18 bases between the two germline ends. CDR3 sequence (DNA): TGTGCCAGCAACTCCGGGGGGGGAGCCCATGAAAAACTGTTTTTT. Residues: CASNSGGGAHEKLFF.

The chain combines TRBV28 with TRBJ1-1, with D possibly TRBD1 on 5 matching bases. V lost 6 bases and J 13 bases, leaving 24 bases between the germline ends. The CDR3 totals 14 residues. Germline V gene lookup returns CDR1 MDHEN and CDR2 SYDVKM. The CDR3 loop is CASSIGGTTSRGFF. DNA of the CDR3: TGTGCCAGCAGCATCGGTGGGACCACTTCCCGGGGTTTCTTT.

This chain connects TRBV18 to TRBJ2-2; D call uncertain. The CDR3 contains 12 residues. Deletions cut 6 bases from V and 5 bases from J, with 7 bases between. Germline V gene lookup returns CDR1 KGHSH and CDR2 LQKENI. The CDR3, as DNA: TGTGCCAGCTCCGCGGTTACCGGGGAGCTGTTTTTT. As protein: CASSAVTGELFF. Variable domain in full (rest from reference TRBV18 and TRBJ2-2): NAGVMQNPRHLVRRRGQEARLRCSPMKGHSHVYWYRQLPEEGLKFMVYLQKENIIDESGMPKERFSAEFPKEGPSILRIQQVVRGDSAAYFCASSAVTGELFFGEGSRLTVL.

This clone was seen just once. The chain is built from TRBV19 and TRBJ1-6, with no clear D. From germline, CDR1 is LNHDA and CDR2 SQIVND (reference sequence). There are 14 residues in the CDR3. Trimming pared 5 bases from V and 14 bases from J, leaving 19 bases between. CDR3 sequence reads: CASSPFSDQMALHF. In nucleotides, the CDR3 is TGTGCCAGTAGTCCTTTCTCGGACCAGATGGCCCTCCACTTT. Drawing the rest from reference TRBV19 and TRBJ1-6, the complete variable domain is DGGITQSPKYLFRKEGQNVTLSCEQNLNHDAMYWYRQDPGQGLRLIYYSQIVNDFQKGDIAEGYSVSREKKESFPLTVTSAQKNPTAFYLCASSPFSDQMALHFGNGTRLTVT.

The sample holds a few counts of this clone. The CDR3: CASSSELAGAGKFF. DNA for the CDR3: TGTGCCAGCAGCTCCGAACTAGCGGGAGCGGGGAAGTTCTTC. The chain is built from TRBV11-2 and TRBJ2-1; TRBD2 aligns across 11 bases. The germline V gene encodes CDR1 SGHAT and CDR2 FQNNGV. Unmatched junction bases numbered 10, after V lost 4 bases and J lost 14 bases. The CDR3 loop spans 14 amino acids.

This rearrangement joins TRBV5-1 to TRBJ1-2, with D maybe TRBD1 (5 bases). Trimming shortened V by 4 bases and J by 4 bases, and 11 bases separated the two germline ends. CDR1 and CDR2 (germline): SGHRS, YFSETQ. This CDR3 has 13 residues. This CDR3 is CASSLTGVYGYTF. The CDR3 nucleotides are TGCGCCAGCAGCCTAACAGGCGTCTATGGCTACACCTTC.